These T cell receptor beta chains were read from a single sample in a study of blood T cell repertoires in COVID-19. Produced via immunoSEQ multiplex PCR; TCRdb's table is partial and in-frame only. The sample carries just over 250,000 clones, approximately 91% recorded once. Sequenced input: peripheral blood. All receptors derive from a person in their late teens or twenties with COVID-19, enrolled during active disease. Both conserved end residues are trimmed from each CDR3. A D gene is named only where the DNA matches it firmly.

>.|13|TRBV5-1
ASSLGGSLNTEAF
>TRBD1|11|TRBV3-1/TRBV3-2
ASSATGVETQY
>TRBD1|13|TRBV5-6
ASSRGGEYTDTQY
>TRBD2|14|TRBV4-1
ASSQSRAGAYNEQF
>.|13|TRBV7-3
ASSPTGAQGQPQH
>.|13|TRBV9
ASSVGLEGDGGYT
>.|13|TRBV4-3
ASSQDPNVPGELF
>.|12|TRBV7-8
ASSLAGSLNEQF
>.|11|TRBV27
ASRMGGSYEQY
>.|12|TRBV5-1
ASSLELAEETQY